Below, 14 T cell receptor beta chains from the same sample are listed, as sequenced in a study of blood T cell repertoires in COVID-19. The data were produced by immunoSEQ multiplex PCR, yet TCRdb's version contains in-frame clones alone and is incomplete. The data hold a few hundred thousand clones, with approximately 87% observed a single time. The sequencing input was peripheral blood. Receptor source: a man in his 60s who had recovered from COVID-19.

The chain couples TRBV15 to TRBJ2-5; TRBD2 agrees at 9 bases. V lost 4 bases and J lost 5; bases outside the gene matches: 5. Germline V CDR1 and CDR2: LNHNV, YYDKDF (reference sequence). This CDR3 is 14 amino acids long. CDR3 sequence reads: CATSNGLALETQYF. CDR3 DNA sequence: TGTGCCACCAGCAACGGACTAGCGTTGGAGACCCAGTACTTC.

This chain links TRBV4-2 with TRBJ1-5; 7 bases are a match to TRBD1. The CDR3 length is 15 residues. Germline loops: CDR1 LGHNA, CDR2 YNFKEQ. Trimming took 1 base from V and 6 from J; bases not matched to a gene: 6. The CDR3 DNA sequence: TGTGCCAGCAGCCAAGTTACAGGGGTTGTTCAGCCCCAGCATTTT. It translates to CASSQVTGVVQPQHF.

The chain recombines TRBV19 with TRBJ2-7; a possible D gene is TRBD1 (5 bases). This CDR3 spans 13 amino acids. Germline assignment: CDR1 LNHDA and CDR2 SQIVND (reference sequence). The V end lost 3 bases, the J end lost 3 bases, and 9 bases lay between the germline ends. CDR3 in amino acids: CASSIWGNYEQYF. In nucleotides, the CDR3 is TGTGCCAGTAGTATCTGGGGCAACTACGAGCAGTACTTC.

The rearrangement uses TRBV2 and TRBJ2-7, with a tentative D call TRBD2 (6 bases). The germline V gene encodes CDR1 SNHLY and CDR2 FYNNEI. V lost 2 bases, J lost 7 bases, and 9 bases lay in between. The CDR3 length is 12 residues. DNA for the CDR3: TGTGCCAGCAGTGAACTCGCGGGGGAGCAGTACTTC. Translation: CASSELAGEQYF.

The chain carries TRBV27 and TRBJ2-3; 7 bases are a match to TRBD1. Germline V gives CDR1 MNHEY, CDR2 SMNVEV (reference sequence). The trim removed 5 bases at V and 2 bases at J, leaving 7 bases unmatched. This CDR3 is built from 15 residues. CDR3 sequence (DNA): TGTGCCAGCAGTGCCCGACAGGGTCCCACAGATACGCAGTATTTT. Translated: CASSARQGPTDTQYF.

This clone was seen just once. V and J are TRBV6-5 and TRBJ1-3; no clear D gene. Germline CDR1 and CDR2: MNHEY and SVGAGI. V shed 2 bases and J shed 5 bases, with 16 bases lying between them. The CDR3 runs to 16 residues. This CDR3 reads CASSYGGAEPRNTIYF. In DNA, the CDR3 is TGTGCCAGCAGTTACGGAGGAGCCGAGCCTAGAAACACCATATATTTT.

This clone has at least ten counts. This rearrangement joins TRBV5-1 to TRBJ1-2, with D unclear. The length of the CDR3 is 14 residues. V dropped 0 bases and J dropped 6 bases, with 12 bases sitting between them. The V gene's germline CDR1 is SGHRS and CDR2 YFSETQ. The CDR3 DNA sequence: TGCGCCAGCAGCTTGGCCCGGCAGGCCCATGGCTACACCTTC. Protein sequence: CASSLARQAHGYTF.

This CDR3 is CASTLAGGVNEQFF. Here the CDR3 DNA reads TGTGCCAGCACCCTAGCGGGAGGGGTCAATGAGCAGTTCTTC. J is TRBJ2-1 and V is TRBV6-5; 12 bases agree with TRBD2. Unmatched junction bases numbered 4, after V lost 7 bases and J lost 6 bases. This CDR3 has 14 amino acids. Germline CDR1 is MNHEY and CDR2 is SVGAGI.

This sequence joins TRBV29-1 and TRBJ2-2; 10 bases line up with TRBD1. The CDR3 covers 13 residues. The germline V gene has CDR1 SQVTM and CDR2 ANQGSEA. Trimming took 5 bases from V and 5 from J; bases not matched to a gene: 2. The CDR3 nucleotides read TGCAGCGTTAGACAGGGGGCGACCGGGGAGCTGTTTTTT. Its protein product is CSVRQGATGELFF.

The chain recombines TRBV15 with TRBJ2-1, with TRBD2 matching 7 bases. The CDR3 consists of 15 residues. Trimming at V came to 3 bases and at J to 3 bases, leaving 5 bases not matched to a gene. Germline values: CDR1 LNHNV, CDR2 YYDKDF (reference sequence). In nucleotides, the CDR3 is TGTGCCACCAGCAGCGGGACTACCGGCTACAATGAGCAGTTCTTC. Translated: CATSSGTTGYNEQFF.

This sequence joins TRBV27 and TRBJ2-3; possibly TRBD2 for D (6 bases). Trimming removed 6 bases from V and 0 bases from J, with 13 bases in between. CDR1 MNHEY and CDR2 SMNVEV come from the germline V gene (reference sequence). This CDR3 comprises 15 residues. Here the CDR3 reads CASRSPGLSTDTQYF. As DNA, the CDR3 is TGTGCCAGCAGATCCCCGGGACTCAGCACAGATACGCAGTATTTT.

The chain employs TRBV11-2 and TRBJ2-5; TRBD1 is a possible D gene (7 bases). The CDR3 runs 14 residues. Germline V lookup: CDR1 SGHAT, CDR2 FQNNGV. The V end was cut by 0 bases, the J end by 5 bases, with 10 bases between. The CDR3 region is CASSLEAGGETQYF. In nucleotides, the CDR3 is TGTGCCAGCAGCTTAGAGGCAGGGGGGGAGACCCAGTACTTC.

This chain connects TRBV20-1 to TRBJ1-5, with D possibly matching TRBD1 (5 bases). With 3 bases removed from V and 0 bases from J, the gap between germline ends came to 12 bases. In germline, CDR1 is DFQATT, CDR2 SNEGSKA (reference sequence). The CDR3 spans 15 residues. The CDR3 here is CSASDRGGSNQPQHF. The CDR3 region has the DNA TGCAGTGCTAGTGATCGGGGGGGTAGCAATCAGCCCCAGCATTTT.

The gene calls are TRBV10-3 and TRBJ1-6; 10 positions match TRBD1. The CDR3 has 14 residues. CDR1 is ENHRY and CDR2 is SYGVKD in the germline V gene. The V and J ends lost 6 bases and 9 bases, in that order; junction bases with no gene match: 5. For the CDR3, the DNA is TGTGCCATCAGCTTGGGGACAGGGGCTTCACCCCTCCACTTT. Translation: CAISLGTGASPLHF.